This T cell receptor (beta chain) emerged from a study of cytomegalovirus exposure and HLA in healthy donors. V shed 2 bases, J shed 3 bases, and the junction held 4 bases outside the gene matches. The germline CDR1 and CDR2 sequences are MGHDK and SYGVNS. The CDR3 has 16 residues. The PCR was carried out with 60 Vbeta primers and 13 Jbeta primers. Clones were sequenced by immunoSEQ multiplex PCR, and TCRdb holds only the in-frame ones, with some missing. The sample holds over 100,000 clones. This TCR came from a man aged 35-49 years in good health and CMV-seropositive. The sequenced sample was PBMCs. V usage is TRBV25-1 and J usage is TRBJ2-7; TRBD2 agrees at 13 bases. CDR3 loop: CASSEGGLAGLYEQYF. DNA for the CDR3: TGTGCCAGCAGTGAAGGGGGACTAGCGGGACTCTACGAGCAGTACTTC.